This T cell receptor beta chain appears in the sequencing data of a study of Graves' ophthalmopathy and Graves' hyperthyroidism. As the template, RNA transcripts were used to amplify TCR beta CDR3 regions. The workflow started with a first-round RT-PCR run with HTBI primers and then moved on to a second-round multiplex PCR. TCRdb fed the multiplex PCR reads into MiXCR, producing one record per CDR3 protein. Of under 350,000 distinct CDR3 sequences in the sample, roughly a sixth were seen once. Deletions cut 5 bases from V and 13 bases from J, with 17 bases between. In germline, CDR1 is SGHVS, CDR2 FNYEAQ. CDR3 length: 12 residues. The sample holds many counts of this clonotype.

The rearrangement joins TRBV7-6 to TRBJ1-1, with TRBD1 as a possible D gene (5 bases). This clonotype was sampled from an adult man with Graves' ophthalmopathy. The sample was peripheral blood. The CDR3 bases are TGTGCCAGCAGCCCCTTAGGGACCCGGGGTTTCTTT. This sequence encodes CASSPLGTRGFF.